The 14 T cell receptor beta chains below were found in one sample sequenced in a study of patients and donors after allogeneic stem cell transplantation. TCRdb processed the RT-PCR reads anew with MiXCR; each CDR3 protein has one entry. The profile shows about 110,000 distinct CDR3 sequences, 35% of them singletons. The sample comprised blood, either unsorted or a sorted T cell fraction (not recorded which). The origin of the receptors is a human donor who was either an allogeneic HSCT recipient or a stem cell or donor lymphocyte infusion donor (not recorded which). It is not recorded whose cells these are; they may come from a transplant donor.

A few counts support this clonotype. The chain is built from TRBV5-6 and TRBJ1-5; D gene unclear. Trimming stripped 1 base from V and 1 base from J, with 9 bases between. Germline loops: CDR1 SGHDT, CDR2 YYEEEE. The length of the CDR3 is 15 residues. The CDR3 region is CASSLRGISNQPQHF. In nucleotides, the CDR3 is TGTGCCAGCAGCTTGAGAGGAATAAGCAATCAGCCCCAGCATTTT.

This clonotype is a singleton in its sample. This rearrangement joins TRBV10-2 to TRBJ2-5; D is uncertain. Germline V gene lookup returns CDR1 WSHSY and CDR2 SAAADI. With 6 bases removed from V and 2 bases from J, the gap between germline ends came to 10 bases. This CDR3 has 13 amino acids. This chain's CDR3 is CASRTKGQETQYF. The CDR3 coding sequence is TGCGCCAGCAGGACAAAAGGACAAGAGACCCAGTACTTC.

The chain couples TRBV29-1 to TRBJ1-2, with D uncertain. Germline CDR1 reads SQVTM; CDR2 reads ANQGSEA. Deletions cut 7 bases from V and 4 bases from J, with 19 bases between. This CDR3 region has 14 residues. The CDR3 DNA reads as TGCAGCGCTGGAGTGCCTGGTCAAATCTATGGCTACACCTTC. This encodes CSAGVPGQIYGYTF.

The chain has TRBV10-3 and TRBJ2-1; D remains unclear. Germline CDR1 reads ENHRY; CDR2 reads SYGVKD. Trimming took 4 bases from V and 1 from J, leaving 11 bases between them. This CDR3 comprises 15 residues. CDR3 in DNA: TGTGCCATCAGTGGCGGTGGGCGGTCCTACAATGAGCAGTTCTTC. This encodes CAISGGGRSYNEQFF.

This clonotype was seen a handful of times. This sequence joins TRBV4-3 and TRBJ2-3, with D perhaps TRBD2 (6 bases). The germline V gene encodes CDR1 LGHNA and CDR2 YSLEER. The CDR3 runs 16 residues. V shed 0 bases and J shed 2 bases, with 12 bases lying between them. DNA of the CDR3: TGCGCCAGCAGCCAAGATCGTAGCGGCTACACAGATACGCAGTATTTT. Amino acids: CASSQDRSGYTDTQYF.

The chain combines TRBV5-6 with TRBJ2-6, with D perhaps matching TRBD1 (6 bases). The length of the CDR3 is 19 residues. Germline-derived CDR1 and CDR2 are SGHDT and YYEEEE. V was shortened by 6 bases and J by 2 bases, with 24 bases between the two germline ends. CDR3 sequence: CASTLKWGRGETGANVLTF. The CDR3 bases are TGTGCCAGCACCCTAAAGTGGGGCAGGGGAGAAACTGGGGCCAACGTCCTGACTTTC.

This clonotype came up a few times. V is TRBV27 and J is TRBJ1-6; D remains unclear. The germline V gene has CDR1 MNHEY and CDR2 SMNVEV (reference sequence). V lost 3 bases and J lost 0, with 12 bases in between. The CDR3 is 17 amino acids. The CDR3 sequence is CASSLDLLSSYNSPLHF. The CDR3 DNA reads TGTGCCAGCAGTTTGGACCTTCTAAGCTCCTATAATTCACCCCTCCACTTT.

This clonotype was seen only once. The conserved closing phenylalanine or tryptophan is absent in this CDR3, likely reflecting a read error. V and J are TRBV6-5 and TRBJ1-5; D unclear. Germline V CDR1 and CDR2: MNHEY, SVGAGI. The V end was cut by 6 bases, the J end by 2 bases, with 11 bases between. CDR3 length equals 14 residues. CDR3 DNA sequence: TGTGCCAGCAGAAGGGTGGACGGCAATCAGCCCCAGCATTTG. Translation: CASRRVDGNQPQHL.

This clonotype came up many times. The chain has TRBV20-1 and TRBJ1-4; 9 positions match TRBD1. This CDR3 is built from 13 residues. Germline lookup yields CDR1 DFQATT and CDR2 SNEGSKA (reference sequence). The V gene end was trimmed by 2 bases and the J gene end by 8 bases; junction bases not matched to a gene: 3. For the CDR3, the DNA is TGCAGTGCTAGAAGGGGGACAGGGGAAAAACTGTTTTTT. This gives the protein CSARRGTGEKLFF.

The chain is built from TRBV3-1 and TRBJ2-7, with 8 nucleotides matching TRBD2. Germline CDR1 LGHDT, CDR2 YNNKEL (reference sequence). V gave up 6 bases and J gave up 3 bases; unmatched junction bases: 7. The CDR3 totals 14 residues. The CDR3 DNA reads TGTGCCAGCAGAGAGCGGGAGCCCCTCTACGAGCAGTACTTC. Encoded protein: CASREREPLYEQYF.

The V call is TRBV18, the J call TRBJ2-4; TRBD2 matches at 9 bases. The CDR3 is 15 residues long. CDR1 KGHSH and CDR2 LQKENI come from the germline V gene. V lost 8 bases, J lost 3 bases, and 8 bases stayed unmatched. Here the CDR3 reads CASNGLANNKNIQYF. DNA of the CDR3: TGTGCCAGCAACGGACTAGCGAACAACAAAAACATTCAGTACTTC.

The chain has TRBV7-9 and TRBJ2-7, with D uncertain. The ends were cut back, 4 bases at V and 6 bases at J, with 10 bases in the middle. The CDR3 spans 12 residues. The germline V gene has CDR1 SEHNR and CDR2 FQNEAQ (reference sequence). The CDR3 sequence: CASSSVLREQYF. The CDR3, as DNA: TGTGCCAGCAGCTCCGTTCTGCGCGAGCAGTACTTC.

The rearrangement links TRBV7-2 to TRBJ2-5; D not certain. Trimming shortened V by 8 bases and J by 5 bases, and 6 bases separated the two germline ends. Germline CDR1 and CDR2: SGHTA and FQGNSA. This CDR3 has 10 amino acids. Written as DNA, the CDR3 is TGTGCCAGCGGGTTTGAGACCCAGTACTTC. Translation: CASGFETQYF.

The J gene is TRBJ2-1, the V gene TRBV11-3; 9 bases are shared with TRBD2. This CDR3 region has 15 residues. After removal of 4 bases from V and 5 bases from J, the junction contained 6 bases not matched to a gene. Germline V gene data show CDR1 as SGHNT and CDR2 as YENEEA. CDR3 nucleotides: TGTGCCAGCAGCTATAGCGGGAGTGGCAACAATGAGCAGTTCTTC. Translated, it gives CASSYSGSGNNEQFF. Based on the CDR3 plus reference TRBV11-3 and TRBJ2-1, the full variable domain is EAGVVQSPRYKIIEKKQPVAFWCNPISGHNTLYWYLQNLGQGPELLIRYENEEAVDDSQLPKDRFSAERLKGVDSTLKIQPAELGDSAVYLCASSYSGSGNNEQFFGPGTRLTVL.